The 14 T cell receptor beta chains given below trace back to one sample, sequenced in a study of Ad26.COV2.S vaccination and SARS-CoV-2 variants. Repertoires were generated with immunoSEQ multiplex PCR, while TCRdb's copy carries only in-frame clones and drops some. The data show 300,000 to 400,000 clones, about nine tenths seen once. The treatment here: around 19 received Ad26.COV2.S at low or high dose, single or two shots; about 5 received placebo; per-sample allocation not given. Day 63 following the first vaccine or placebo injection was when the samples were taken. The sequences come from peripheral blood, collected in a trial of Ad26.COV2.S vaccine versus placebo. The origin of the receptors is a person aged 18 to 65 who received the Ad26.COV2.S COVID-19 vaccine or a placebo.

The CDR3 reads CASSQGTGDIEAFF. CDR3 in DNA: TGTGCCAGCAGCCAAGGGACAGGGGATATTGAAGCTTTCTTT. The rearrangement uses TRBV3-1 (or the pseudogene TRBV3-2) and TRBJ1-1, with 9 bases fitting TRBD1. The CDR3 consists of 14 residues. The ends lost 1 base at V and 7 bases at J; junction bases unmatched: 4. Germline CDR1 is LGHDT and CDR2 is YNNKEL (reference sequence).

The chain links TRBV7-3 to TRBJ2-2; tentative D call: TRBD1 (6 bases). Germline CDR1 and CDR2: SGHTA and FQGTGA. Trimming left V 3 bases short and J 0 bases short, with 14 bases between. The CDR3 totals 17 residues. The CDR3 DNA sequence: TGTGCCAGCAGCTTCTCGGACAGTCGGTCGAACACCGGGGAGCTGTTTTTT. Its protein product is CASSFSDSRSNTGELFF. Full variable domain (remainder filled in from reference TRBV7-3 and TRBJ2-2): GAGVSQTPSNKVTEKGKYVELRCDPISGHTALYWYRQSLGQGPEFLIYFQGTGAADDSGLPNDRFFAVRPEGSVSTLKIQRTERGDSAVYLCASSFSDSRSNTGELFFGEGSRLTVL.

This sequence joins TRBV4-1 and TRBJ2-7; D may match TRBD1 or TRBD2 (6 bases each). The ends were cut back, 1 base at V and 4 bases at J, with 11 bases in the middle. Germline V gives CDR1 MGHRA, CDR2 YSYEKL. There are 14 residues in the CDR3. The CDR3 DNA reads as TGCGCCAGCAGCCAAGCTGGGGGGCTTTACGAGCAGTACTTC. Its translation: CASSQAGGLYEQYF.

The chain employs TRBV24-1 and TRBJ2-7; TRBD2 matches at 14 bases. With V trimmed by 11 bases and J by 5 bases, 19 bases remained unmatched. Germline V gives CDR1 KGHDR, CDR2 SFDVKD. This CDR3 region has 18 residues. The DNA for the CDR3 is TGTGCCAAACCGGGCGTTTTAGGGACTAGCGGGGGCTCGGACGAGCAGTACTTC. Translated: CAKPGVLGTSGGSDEQYF.

The chain combines TRBV4-3 with TRBJ1-1, with 8 bases identical to TRBD1. The CDR3 is 13 amino acids. The junction had 4 bases not matched to a gene; V was cut back by 4 bases and J by 6 bases. Per the germline V gene, CDR1 is LGHNA and CDR2 is YSLEER. The chain's CDR3 is CASSLQGGAEAFF. The CDR3 nucleotides are TGCGCCAGCAGCCTACAGGGGGGCGCTGAAGCTTTCTTT.

The rearrangement links TRBV30 to TRBJ1-3; D not certain. The V end was cut by 5 bases, the J end by 0 bases, with 17 bases between. The CDR3 runs to 16 residues. Germline V lookup: CDR1 GTSNPN, CDR2 SVGIG (reference sequence). The CDR3 sequence: CAWGRVTILSGNTIYF. As DNA, the CDR3 is TGTGCCTGGGGGAGGGTAACTATTCTCTCTGGAAACACCATATATTTT.

This rearrangement joins TRBV6-1 to TRBJ1-2; no definite D call. V was cut by 3 bases and J by 4 bases, with 18 bases left in between. This CDR3 region has 16 residues. In germline, CDR1 is MNHNS, CDR2 SASEGT. This CDR3 reads CASSEQRLSAGYGYTF. CDR3 bases: TGTGCCAGCAGTGAGCAAAGGCTATCCGCGGGCTATGGCTACACCTTC.

CDR3 loop: CASRATRDRHEIGGYTF. The CDR3 DNA reads as TGTGCCAGCAGAGCTACCCGGGACCGCCACGAGATTGGTGGCTACACCTTC. The chain is built from TRBV3-1 (or the pseudogene TRBV3-2) and TRBJ1-2; maybe TRBD1 (5 bases). Looked up from germline, CDR1 is LGHDT and CDR2 is YNNKEL (reference sequence). This CDR3 region has 17 residues. V lost 6 bases and J 7 bases, leaving 27 bases between the germline ends.

This chain uses TRBV5-8 with TRBJ2-3; unclear D gene. CDR3 length: 14 residues. V dropped 4 bases and J dropped 4 bases, with 13 bases sitting between them. Germline CDR1 reads SGHTS; CDR2 reads YDEGEE. The CDR3 sequence is CASSPEVMADTQYF. CDR3 nucleotide sequence: TGTGCCAGCAGCCCCGAGGTTATGGCAGATACGCAGTATTTT.

This chain links TRBV5-5 with TRBJ1-5, with D uncertain. V lost 4 bases and J lost 5, with 19 bases in between. This CDR3 spans 16 amino acids. From germline, CDR1 is SGHKS and CDR2 YYEKEE (reference sequence). The chain's CDR3 is CASSLSPVGEDQPQHF. DNA of the CDR3: TGTGCCAGCAGCCTCTCTCCGGTGGGTGAGGATCAGCCCCAGCATTTT.

This chain uses TRBV6-5 with TRBJ1-1, with 9 bases matching TRBD1. This CDR3 has 11 residues. J lost 8 bases, V lost 10 bases, and 5 bases had no gene match. Germline V CDR1 and CDR2: MNHEY, SVGAGI. DNA of the CDR3: TGTGCCACGGGACAGGGAAGAGAAGCTTTCTTT. Encoded protein: CATGQGREAFF.

The gene calls are TRBV29-1 and TRBJ1-3, with 9 bases aligning to TRBD1. Trimming took 4 bases from V and 3 from J; bases not matched to a gene: 4. This CDR3 has 14 residues. The germline CDR1 and CDR2 sequences are SQVTM and ANQGSEA. The CDR3 DNA reads TGCAGCGTTGCCCCGACAGGGGGTGGAAACACCATATATTTT. Translation gives CSVAPTGGGNTIYF.

This clone was found once. J is TRBJ1-1 and V is TRBV14; no clear D gene. Trimming pared 4 bases from V and 4 bases from J, leaving 10 bases between. This CDR3 has 13 residues. From germline, CDR1 is SGHDN and CDR2 FVKESK. The CDR3 here is CASSPTRGTEAFF. Written as DNA, the CDR3 is TGTGCCAGCAGCCCGACACGGGGCACTGAAGCTTTCTTT.

V is TRBV12-5 and J is TRBJ1-1; TRBD1 matches 9 bases. The CDR3 length is 12 residues. Germline CDR1 is LGHNT and CDR2 is FRNRAP. The junction had 7 bases not matched to a gene; V was cut back by 10 bases and J by 7 bases. The CDR3 reads CATRQGEGEAFF. CDR3 sequence (DNA): TGTGCTACCAGACAGGGGGAGGGTGAAGCTTTCTTT. Full variable domain (rest looked up from reference TRBV12-5 and TRBJ1-1): DARVTQTPRHKVTEMGQEVTMRCQPILGHNTVFWYRQTMMQGLELLAYFRNRAPLDDSGMPKDRFSAEMPDATLATLKIQPSEPRDSAVYFCATRQGEGEAFFGQGTRLTVV.